This T cell receptor (beta chain) emerged from a study of patients and donors after allogeneic stem cell transplantation. CDR3 size: 16 residues. The V gene's germline CDR1 is LGHNA and CDR2 YSLEER. Trimming removed 0 bases at V and 4 bases at J, with 15 bases between. One entry per CDR3 protein, called by TCRdb with MiXCR from the RT-PCR reads. The sample gives fewer than 500,000 distinct CDR3 sequences, 16% of which show up once; 6% to 8% is in the top ten. This chain uses TRBV4-3 with TRBJ1-2; D not certain. The receptor's source is a human donor who was either an allogeneic HSCT recipient or a stem cell or donor lymphocyte infusion donor (not recorded which). It is not recorded whose cells these are; they may come from a transplant donor. The source material was blood, either unsorted or a sorted T cell fraction (not recorded which). In nucleotides, the CDR3 is TGCGCCAGCAGCCAAGATCAATTAGTGGGAGTCTATGGCTACACCTTC. This encodes CASSQDQLVGVYGYTF.